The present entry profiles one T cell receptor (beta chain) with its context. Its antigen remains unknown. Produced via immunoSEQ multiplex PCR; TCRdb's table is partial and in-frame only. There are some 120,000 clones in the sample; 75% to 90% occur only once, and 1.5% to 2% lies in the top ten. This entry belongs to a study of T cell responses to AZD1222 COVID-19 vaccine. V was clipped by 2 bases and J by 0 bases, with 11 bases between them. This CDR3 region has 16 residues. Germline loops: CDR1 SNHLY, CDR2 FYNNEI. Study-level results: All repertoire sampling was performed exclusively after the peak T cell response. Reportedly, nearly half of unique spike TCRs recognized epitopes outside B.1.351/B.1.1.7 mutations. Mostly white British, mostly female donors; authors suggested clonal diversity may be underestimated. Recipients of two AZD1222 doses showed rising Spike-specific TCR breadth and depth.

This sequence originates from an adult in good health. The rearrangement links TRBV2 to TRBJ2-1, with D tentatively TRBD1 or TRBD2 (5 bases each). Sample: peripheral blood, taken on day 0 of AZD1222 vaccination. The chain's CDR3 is CASSELGVSSYNEQFF. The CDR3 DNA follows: TGTGCCAGCAGTGAATTGGGGGTTAGCTCCTACAATGAGCAGTTCTTC.